Listed below are T cell receptor beta chains from one sample, sequenced in a study of blood T cell repertoires in COVID-19. Using immunoSEQ multiplex PCR, the repertoire was profiled, and TCRdb retains in-frame clones only, with some absent. The table has around 210,000 clones, about 88% seen once. The sequenced sample was peripheral blood. The receptors derive from a man aged 45-65 years with COVID-19, enrolled during active disease. The conserved cysteine and the conserved F or W are not part of the CDR3 here.

J gene,V gene,CDR3 protein
TRBJ1-1,TRBV27,ASSPGEGNTEAF
TRBJ2-7,TRBV9,ASSVSSGGSEQY
TRBJ1-3,TRBV5-6,ASSLSFWRTGGNTIY
TRBJ2-3,TRBV6-5,ASSGRTSTDTQY
TRBJ2-1,TRBV3-1/TRBV3-2,ASSPAGTSGINEQF
TRBJ2-7,TRBV19,ASSITTGGRASRYEQY
TRBJ2-7,TRBV5-1,ASSLAQGYYEQY
TRBJ2-1,TRBV6-2/TRBV6-3,ASSPTLGLATKGSEQF
TRBJ2-7,TRBV28,ASSLPYRDSSYEQY
TRBJ1-5,TRBV4-2,ASSQDNGENQPQH
TRBJ2-1,TRBV5-1,ASSISGQDNEQF
TRBJ2-7,TRBV5-1,ASTPTSGGTSEQY
TRBJ2-7,TRBV6-6,ASSYSTRGPSYEQY
TRBJ2-3,TRBV7-3,ASSLGARAGDPADTQY
TRBJ2-4,TRBV30,AWSAGGKNIQY
TRBJ2-3,TRBV9,ASSPQREWTDTQY
TRBJ2-7,TRBV5-1,ASSLQGHEQY
TRBJ2-7,TRBV6-2/TRBV6-3,ASSYSHPGQGFEQY
TRBJ2-1,TRBV2,ASTEVGSSYNEQF
TRBJ2-1,TRBV19,ASRSGSSVDEQF
TRBJ1-2,TRBV29-1,SVSPGPGGGYT
TRBJ1-1,TRBV29-1,SVEEQGNTEAF
TRBJ2-7,TRBV5-1,ASSAGGGDEQY
TRBJ1-5,TRBV3-1/TRBV3-2,ASSQLLNQPQH
TRBJ2-3,TRBV24-1,ATSAWTSGGTDTQY
TRBJ1-3,TRBV6-1,ASSETGGTGSGNTIY
TRBJ1-2,TRBV5-1,ASSPSGEGTGYT
TRBJ2-7,TRBV6-6,ASGRTASYEQY
TRBJ1-2,TRBV6-1,ASSDGPGGGYT
TRBJ1-3,TRBV6-5,ASSYSYAGVGNTIY
TRBJ2-1,TRBV7-9,ASSRLAGAYNEQF
TRBJ1-2,TRBV3-1/TRBV3-2,ASSPLNLRRVRDYGYT
TRBJ2-7,TRBV18,ASSAASNYEQY
TRBJ2-3,TRBV6-1,ASSEASGDTDTQY
TRBJ1-5,TRBV12-3/TRBV12-4,ASSLRGSQPQH
TRBJ1-6,TRBV7-9,ASSLVDSPLH
TRBJ2-7,TRBV19,ASQRTSGYEQY
TRBJ1-2,TRBV30,AWSPGARNYGYT
TRBJ2-1,TRBV11-2,ASSLDKATDEQF
TRBJ2-2,TRBV6-5,ASSTQGAGELF
TRBJ1-2,TRBV5-1,ASSFSGDSGGYGYT
TRBJ2-7,TRBV30,AWSVSSFEQY
TRBJ2-4,TRBV5-6,ASSLQGYGNIQY
TRBJ2-2,TRBV4-3,ASSQDWRITGELF
TRBJ1-5,TRBV5-4,ASSRGSNQPQH
TRBJ1-2,TRBV24-1,ATSPGQGSGYT
TRBJ2-7,TRBV5-1,ASSKTSMTYEQY
TRBJ2-7,TRBV5-1,ASSLVAGGPYEQY
TRBJ1-5,TRBV9,ASSVSDGVDQPQH
TRBJ2-2,TRBV28,ASRPQGFGGELF
TRBJ1-5,TRBV3-1/TRBV3-2,ASSQEGGQPQH
TRBJ2-1,TRBV5-1,ASSLGGSPYNEQF
TRBJ2-2,TRBV12-3/TRBV12-4,AVRGIYTGELF
TRBJ2-2,TRBV13,ASSYGTPAGELF
TRBJ2-3,TRBV5-1,ASSLGNEQGQY